The present T cell receptor (beta chain) was sequenced within a study of cytomegalovirus exposure and HLA in healthy donors. Whole-study results and caveats: An observed cluster of highly shared sequence variants was recorded as a likely sequencing artifact. Reports indicate that TCR beta sequences accurately predicted the HLA-A and HLA-B alleles of most subjects.

Germline CDR1 is SGHRS and CDR2 is YFSETQ. This CDR3 comprises 17 residues. The V gene end was trimmed by 1 base and the J gene end by 4 bases; junction bases not matched to a gene: 9. All the people who gave samples were healthy bone marrow donors. This clone was seen more than once but under ten times. Its antigen is still unknown. Primers: 60 Vbeta forward and 13 Jbeta reverse. Under the authors' procedure: Counted up in a later analysis, unique TCR beta chains came to about 80 million, with about 10 million shared. Libraries were prepared by immunoSEQ multiplex PCR; TCRdb keeps only in-frame clonotypes and omits some of them. V, J and clone size derive from that table, while D and trimming were established from the DNA sequence. The sample consists of over 150,000 clones, about 72% of them appearing once.

The clonotype was recovered from a man aged 45-65 years in good health and CMV-seropositive. Sequencing was performed on PBMCs. The chain couples TRBV5-1 to TRBJ2-3; 10 bases map to TRBD2. The CDR3 region is CASSLLASGGTADTQYF. The CDR3 nucleotides read TGCGCCAGCAGCTTGTTGGCTAGCGGGGGCACGGCAGATACGCAGTATTTT. Looking up the rest from reference TRBV5-1 and TRBJ2-3 gives the full variable domain: KAGVTQTPRYLIKTRGQQVTLSCSPISGHRSVSWYQQTPGQGLQFLFEYFSETQRNKGNFPGRFSGRQFSNSRSEMNVSTLELGDSALYLCASSLLASGGTADTQYFGPGTRLTVL.